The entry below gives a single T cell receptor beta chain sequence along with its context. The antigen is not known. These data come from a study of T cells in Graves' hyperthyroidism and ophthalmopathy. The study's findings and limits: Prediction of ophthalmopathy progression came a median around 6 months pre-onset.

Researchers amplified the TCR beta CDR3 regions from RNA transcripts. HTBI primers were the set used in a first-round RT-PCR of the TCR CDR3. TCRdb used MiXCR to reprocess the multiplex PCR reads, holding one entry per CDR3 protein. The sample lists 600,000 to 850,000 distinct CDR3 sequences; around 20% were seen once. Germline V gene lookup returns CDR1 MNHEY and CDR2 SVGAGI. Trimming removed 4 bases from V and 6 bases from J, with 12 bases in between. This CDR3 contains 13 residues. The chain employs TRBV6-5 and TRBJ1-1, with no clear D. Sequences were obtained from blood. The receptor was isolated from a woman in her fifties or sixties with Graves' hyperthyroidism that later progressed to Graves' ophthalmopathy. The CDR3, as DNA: TGTGCCAGCAGTTTAAGAGGTCAGGCTGAAGCTTTCTTT. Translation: CASSLRGQAEAFF.